These 22 T cell receptor beta chains originate from one sample sequenced in a study of T cell repertoires in cytomegalovirus infection. MiXCR was run by TCRdb on the reads, yielding one entry per CDR3 protein. The sample records roughly 720,000 distinct CDR3 sequences, 35% to 45% being singletons. Sequenced material: PBMCs. Receptor source: a human donor in good health (CMV status not recorded). Some clones in this sample may be carry-over from other donors' samples.

This chain connects TRBV28 to TRBJ1-1; D is possibly TRBD1 (5 bases). Germline loops: CDR1 MDHEN, CDR2 SYDVKM. CDR3 length equals 15 residues. Between the trimmed V and J ends, which lost 7 bases and 0 bases, there was a span of 15 bases. The CDR3 loop is CASTPTGTVNTEAFF. The DNA of the CDR3 is TGTGCCAGCACCCCGACCGGGACGGTGAACACTGAAGCTTTCTTT.

This clonotype was seen a few times. The chain links TRBV27 to TRBJ2-7; a weak D match, TRBD2 (5 bases). Germline CDR1 is MNHEY and CDR2 is SMNVEV (reference sequence). The germline V and J ends were trimmed by 0 bases and 0 bases, with 12 bases remaining between them. This CDR3 comprises 16 residues. The CDR3 nucleotides read TGTGCCAGCAGTTTATCGTCCCAGCGGATCTCCTACGAGCAGTACTTC. The encoded protein is CASSLSSQRISYEQYF.

This clonotype was picked up many times. The chain joins TRBV7-2 to TRBJ2-3; D call uncertain. V dropped 4 bases and J dropped 1 base, with 9 bases sitting between them. This CDR3 is 14 amino acids long. Germline V gene data show CDR1 as SGHTA and CDR2 as FQGNSA. CDR3 region: CASSSVAGTDTQYF. CDR3 DNA: TGTGCCAGCAGCTCCGTGGCGGGCACAGATACGCAGTATTTT.

This clonotype was seen only a few times. The chain couples TRBV7-2 to TRBJ2-5; 8 positions match TRBD1. The CDR3 covers 14 residues. V lost 5 bases and J lost 5; bases outside the gene matches: 7. Germline V gives CDR1 SGHTA, CDR2 FQGNSA. The CDR3 coding sequence is TGTGCCAGCAGCCGGACAGGGTTTGGGGAGACCCAGTACTTC. Its translation is CASSRTGFGETQYF.

Of note for this clonotype: A read error may account for a junction end that differs from germline. This chain joins TRBV3-1 and TRBJ2-7; 8 bases align to TRBD1. This CDR3 spans 15 amino acids. In germline, CDR1 is LGHDT, CDR2 YNNKEL (reference sequence). CDR3 sequence reads: CASSSRTGRSYEHYF. CDR3 nucleotides: TGTGCCAGCAGCTCAAGGACAGGGCGCTCCTACGAGCATTACTTC.

This clonotype turned up a few times. The rearrangement joins TRBV12-3 or TRBV12-4 to TRBJ2-3, with 8 positions matching TRBD2. The CDR3 is 16 amino acids. V shed 3 bases and J 2 bases; nucleotides not matched to a gene: 7. The CDR3: CASSFWLAGYTDTQYF. The CDR3 nucleotides are TGTGCCAGCAGTTTTTGGCTAGCGGGTTACACAGATACGCAGTATTTT.

This chain links TRBV28 with TRBJ1-2; 7 bases match TRBD1. Germline values: CDR1 MDHEN, CDR2 SYDVKM. Losses at the gene ends were 4 bases for V and 6 bases for J; bases not matched to a gene: 5. There are 13 residues in the CDR3. The CDR3, as DNA: TGTGCCAGCAGTTATAGGGGGCGCGATGGCTACACCTTC. It encodes CASSYRGRDGYTF.

The chain has TRBV28 and TRBJ2-1; 11 nucleotides match TRBD2. Germline assignment: CDR1 MDHEN and CDR2 SYDVKM. The V segment lost 6 bases and the J segment 5 bases; nucleotides outside the gene matches: 9. CDR3 size: 16 residues. Here the CDR3 reads CASRPMGLADHNEQFF. The CDR3 DNA follows: TGTGCCAGCAGACCCATGGGACTAGCGGACCACAATGAGCAGTTCTTC.

The chain's CDR3 is CATSASSMGSLETQYF. In nucleotides, the CDR3 is TGTGCCACCAGTGCTTCCTCGATGGGATCACTAGAGACCCAGTACTTC. This rearrangement joins TRBV24-1 to TRBJ2-5; D unclear. Trimming removed 5 bases at V and 4 bases at J, with 19 bases between. CDR1 is KGHDR and CDR2 is SFDVKD in the germline V gene. The CDR3 loop spans 16 amino acids.

This chain joins TRBV7-9 and TRBJ2-3; 7 bases map to TRBD1. This CDR3 region has 15 residues. Germline CDR1 is SEHNR and CDR2 is FQNEAQ (reference sequence). Trimming at V came to 0 bases and at J to 6 bases, leaving 6 bases not matched to a gene. CDR3 nucleotide sequence: TGTGCCAGCAGCTTAGCGCTCGGACAGGCGGATACGCAGTATTTT. This codes for CASSLALGQADTQYF.

The chain joins TRBV6-6 to TRBJ2-7, with unresolved D. The CDR3 sequence is 15 residues long. Trimming took 0 bases from V and 3 from J, leaving 12 bases between them. Germline values: CDR1 MNHNY, CDR2 SVGAGI (reference sequence). The CDR3, as DNA: TGTGCCAGCAGTTACTCGAATTCACCCCTCTACGAGCAGTACTTC. It codes for CASSYSNSPLYEQYF.

The V call is TRBV2, the J call TRBJ2-1, with a weak D call TRBD2 (6 bases). The germline V gene has CDR1 SNHLY and CDR2 FYNNEI. V was pared by 4 bases and J by 10 bases, with 14 bases between. The CDR3 extends over 13 amino acids. In nucleotides, the CDR3 is TGTGCCAGCAGTGGGGAGGACCTCCGCGAGCAGTTCTTC. This codes for CASSGEDLREQFF.

This sequence joins TRBV4-2 and TRBJ2-7, with D possibly TRBD1 on 5 matching bases. Trimming removed 0 bases at V and 9 bases at J, with 15 bases between. CDR3 size: 14 residues. Germline-derived CDR1 and CDR2 are LGHNA and YNFKEQ. The CDR3 loop reads CASSQDVDSIGQYF. The CDR3 DNA follows: TGTGCCAGCAGCCAAGATGTAGACAGTATCGGGCAGTACTTC.

V gene TRBV7-9 combines with J gene TRBJ2-1; D gene uncertain. The CDR3 consists of 12 residues. Trimming stripped 7 bases from V and 7 bases from J, with 11 bases between. Germline V lookup: CDR1 SEHNR, CDR2 FQNEAQ (reference sequence). The chain's CDR3 is CASISLWNEQFF. The CDR3 DNA is TGTGCCAGCATCTCTTTGTGGAATGAGCAGTTCTTC.

This chain joins TRBV6-1 and TRBJ2-3, with 9 bases that match TRBD2. V lost 3 bases, J lost 1 base, and 2 bases stayed unmatched. Germline V lookup: CDR1 MNHNS, CDR2 SASEGT. This CDR3 comprises 15 residues. CDR3 amino acids: CASSDQRGGTDTQYF. CDR3 in DNA: TGTGCCAGCAGTGACCAGCGGGGGGGCACAGATACGCAGTATTTT.

The chain joins TRBV6-6 to TRBJ2-7, with 7 bases that match TRBD1. CDR3 length equals 15 residues. V shed 5 bases and J 7 bases; nucleotides not matched to a gene: 14. In germline, CDR1 is MNHNY, CDR2 SVGAGI (reference sequence). The CDR3 region has the DNA TGTGCCAGCAGTGTGACCATTGACAGGGCTTCGGAGCAGTACTTC. It specifies CASSVTIDRASEQYF.

The chain employs TRBV28 and TRBJ2-1; 11 bases are a match to TRBD2. With V trimmed by 5 bases and J by 7 bases, 7 bases remained unmatched. The CDR3 loop spans 15 amino acids. The germline V gene has CDR1 MDHEN and CDR2 SYDVKM. The CDR3 spells CASSEVAGGLNEQFF. In nucleotides, the CDR3 is TGTGCCAGCAGTGAAGTAGCGGGAGGGCTGAATGAGCAGTTCTTC.

This chain uses TRBV9 with TRBJ1-1; D is uncertain. The CDR3 contains 15 residues. The germline CDR1 and CDR2 sequences are SGDLS and YYNGEE. Trimming pared 4 bases from V and 0 bases from J, leaving 13 bases between. CDR3 bases: TGTGCCAGCAGCCCGTCACAGACGATGAACACTGAAGCTTTCTTT. Translation: CASSPSQTMNTEAFF.

The chain employs TRBV2 and TRBJ1-1; D remains unclear. The CDR3 has 11 residues. Deletions cut 7 bases from V and 7 bases from J, with 10 bases between. The germline gives CDR1 SNHLY, CDR2 FYNNEI. CDR3 region: CASKVILEAFF. DNA of the CDR3: TGTGCCAGCAAGGTGATCCTTGAAGCTTTCTTT. Full variable domain (remainder filled in from reference TRBV2 and TRBJ1-1): EPEVTQTPSHQVTQMGQEVILRCVPISNHLYFYWYRQILGQKVEFLVSFYNNEISEKSEIFDDQFSVERPDGSNFTLKIRSTKLEDSAMYFCASKVILEAFFGQGTRLTVV.

This clonotype was seen many times. J is TRBJ1-5 and V is TRBV7-9; D possibly corresponds to TRBD1 (5 bases). Trimming left V 4 bases short and J 1 base short, with 17 bases between. The CDR3 covers 17 residues. The germline V gene encodes CDR1 SEHNR and CDR2 FQNEAQ (reference sequence). The CDR3 DNA reads TGTGCCAGCAGCTCCGGGGGGGGATCGAGGAGCAATCAGCCCCAGCATTTT. It encodes CASSSGGGSRSNQPQHF.

The V call is TRBV12-3 or TRBV12-4, the J call TRBJ1-2, with D possibly matching TRBD1 (5 bases). The CDR3 has 14 amino acids. Between the trimmed V and J ends, which lost 3 bases and 6 bases, there was a span of 14 bases. CDR3 protein: CASSFWQGANGYTF. CDR3 in DNA: TGTGCCAGCAGTTTCTGGCAGGGTGCCAATGGCTACACCTTC.

The genes are TRBV12-3 or TRBV12-4 and TRBJ1-2; the D is unclear. The V gene lost 1 base and the J gene lost 2 bases, with 11 bases spanning the gap. This CDR3 has 15 amino acids. The CDR3 DNA sequence: TGTGCCAGCAGTTTAGGGACCGGAACCAACTATGGCTACACCTTC. Translated: CASSLGTGTNYGYTF.